This T cell receptor (beta chain) emerged from a study of blood T cell repertoires in COVID-19. Study context: Samples taken during acute and convalescent COVID-19 were collected in the United States, Italy and Spain. T cells, B-cell-depleted T cells, or PBMCs supplied cDNA or gDNA.

In the authors' methods: Scientists estimated how many nucleated cells there were by amplifying reference gene primers. Sequencing used immunoSEQ multiplex PCR; TCRdb keeps in-frame clones, though not all of them. That table gives V, J and clone size, and the DNA gave D and trimming. The table has about 93,000 clones, 90% seen once. The CDR3 covers 14 residues. Trimming left V 6 bases short and J 3 bases short, with 15 bases between. Germline-derived CDR1 and CDR2 are WNHNN and SYGVQD (reference sequence). This sequence originates from a human donor with active COVID-19. The donor label of this sample is uncertain. The chain is built from TRBV10-1 and TRBJ2-7, with a weak D call TRBD2 (5 bases). The specimen was peripheral blood. This chain's CDR3 is CASRDLRAFYEQYF. The CDR3 DNA reads as TGCGCCAGCAGGGATTTGAGGGCTTTCTACGAGCAGTACTTC.